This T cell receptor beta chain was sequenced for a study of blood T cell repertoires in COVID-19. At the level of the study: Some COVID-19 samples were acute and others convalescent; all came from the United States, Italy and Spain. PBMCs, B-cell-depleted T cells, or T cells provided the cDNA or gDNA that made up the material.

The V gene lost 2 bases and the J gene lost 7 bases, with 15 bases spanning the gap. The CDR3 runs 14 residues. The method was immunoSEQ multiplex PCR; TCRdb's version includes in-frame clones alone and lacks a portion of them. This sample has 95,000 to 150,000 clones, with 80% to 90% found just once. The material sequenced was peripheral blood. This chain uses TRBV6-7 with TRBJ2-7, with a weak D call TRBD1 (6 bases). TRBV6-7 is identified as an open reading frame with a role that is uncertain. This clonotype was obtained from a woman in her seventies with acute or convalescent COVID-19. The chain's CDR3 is CASSYTGSSWEQYF. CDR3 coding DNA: TGTGCCAGCAGTTACACAGGGAGTTCTTGGGAGCAGTACTTC.